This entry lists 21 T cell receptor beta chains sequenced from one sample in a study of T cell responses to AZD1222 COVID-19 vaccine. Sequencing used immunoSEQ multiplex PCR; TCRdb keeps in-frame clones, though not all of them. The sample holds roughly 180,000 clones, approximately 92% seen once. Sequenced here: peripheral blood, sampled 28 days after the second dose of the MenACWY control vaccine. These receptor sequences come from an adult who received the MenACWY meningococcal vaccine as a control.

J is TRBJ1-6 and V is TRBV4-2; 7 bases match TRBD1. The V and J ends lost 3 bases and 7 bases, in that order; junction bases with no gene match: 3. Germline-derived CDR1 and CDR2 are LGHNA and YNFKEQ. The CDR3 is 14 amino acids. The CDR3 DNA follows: TGTGCCAGCAGCCAGACAGGGTCGAATTCACCCCTCCACTTT. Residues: CASSQTGSNSPLHF.

This chain's CDR3 is CASSTRDRGSNYGYTF. CDR3 nucleotides: TGTGCCAGCAGCACACGGGACAGGGGAAGCAACTATGGCTACACCTTC. The V call is TRBV11-1, the J call TRBJ1-2, with 10 bases lining up with TRBD1. Germline V gene lookup returns CDR1 SGHAT and CDR2 FQDESV (reference sequence). V shed 5 bases, J shed 2 bases, and the junction held 8 bases outside the gene matches. This CDR3 is 16 amino acids long.

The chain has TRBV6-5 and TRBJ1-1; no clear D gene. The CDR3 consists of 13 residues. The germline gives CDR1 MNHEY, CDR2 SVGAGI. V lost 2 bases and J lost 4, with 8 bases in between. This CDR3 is CASSYIRATEAFF. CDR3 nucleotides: TGTGCCAGCAGTTACATAAGGGCCACTGAAGCTTTCTTT.

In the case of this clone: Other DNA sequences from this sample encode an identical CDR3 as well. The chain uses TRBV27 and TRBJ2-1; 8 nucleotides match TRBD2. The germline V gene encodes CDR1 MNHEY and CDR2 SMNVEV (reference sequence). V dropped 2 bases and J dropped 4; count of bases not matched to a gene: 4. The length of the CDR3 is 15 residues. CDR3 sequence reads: CASSLRRGVYNEQFF. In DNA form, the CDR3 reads TGTGCCAGCAGTTTACGGCGGGGGGTTTACAATGAGCAGTTCTTC.

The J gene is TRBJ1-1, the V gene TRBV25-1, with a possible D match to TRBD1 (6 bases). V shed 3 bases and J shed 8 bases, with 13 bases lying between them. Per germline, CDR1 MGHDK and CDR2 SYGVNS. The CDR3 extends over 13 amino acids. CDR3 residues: CASSEGGHPEAFF. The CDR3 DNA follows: TGTGCCAGCAGTGAGGGGGGACACCCAGAAGCTTTCTTT.

The CDR3 here is CASSLSSLAGRTDTQYF. The CDR3 DNA sequence: TGTGCCAGCAGTTTATCGAGCCTAGCGGGGCGCACAGATACGCAGTATTTT. V usage is TRBV27 and J usage is TRBJ2-3; TRBD2 agrees at 9 bases. Trimming at V came to 0 bases and at J to 1 base, leaving 5 bases not matched to a gene. The CDR3 sequence is 17 residues long. Germline V gives CDR1 MNHEY, CDR2 SMNVEV (reference sequence).

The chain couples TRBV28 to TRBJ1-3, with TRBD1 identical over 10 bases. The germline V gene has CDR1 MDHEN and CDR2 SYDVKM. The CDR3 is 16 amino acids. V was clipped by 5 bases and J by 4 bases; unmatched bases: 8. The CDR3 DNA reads TGTGCCAGCAGTACCGGGACAGGGGTCCGGGGAAACACCATATATTTT. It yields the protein CASSTGTGVRGNTIYF.

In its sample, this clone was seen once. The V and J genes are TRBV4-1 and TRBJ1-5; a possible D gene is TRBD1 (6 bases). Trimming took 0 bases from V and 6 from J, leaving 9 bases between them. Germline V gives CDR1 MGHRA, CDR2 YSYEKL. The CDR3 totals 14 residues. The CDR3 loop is CASSQERGSQPQHF. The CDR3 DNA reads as TGCGCCAGCAGCCAAGAAAGGGGGTCTCAGCCCCAGCATTTT.

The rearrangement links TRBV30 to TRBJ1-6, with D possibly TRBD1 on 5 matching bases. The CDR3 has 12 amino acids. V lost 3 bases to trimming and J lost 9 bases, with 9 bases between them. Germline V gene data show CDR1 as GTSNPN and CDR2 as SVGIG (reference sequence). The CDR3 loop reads CAWRDTTSPLHF. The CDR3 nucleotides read TGTGCCTGGAGGGACACGACTTCACCCCTCCACTTT.

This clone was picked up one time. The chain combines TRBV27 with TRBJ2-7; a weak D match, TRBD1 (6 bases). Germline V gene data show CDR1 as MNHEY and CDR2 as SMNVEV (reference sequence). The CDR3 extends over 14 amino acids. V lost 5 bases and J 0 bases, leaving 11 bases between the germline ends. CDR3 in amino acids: CASSTGTNSYEQYF. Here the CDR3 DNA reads TGTGCCAGCAGTACCGGGACAAACTCCTACGAGCAGTACTTC.

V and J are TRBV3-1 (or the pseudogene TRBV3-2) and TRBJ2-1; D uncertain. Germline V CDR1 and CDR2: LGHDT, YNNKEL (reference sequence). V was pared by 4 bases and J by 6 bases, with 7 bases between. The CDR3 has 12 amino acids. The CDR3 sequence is CASSPTGNEQFF. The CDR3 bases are TGTGCCAGCAGCCCAACGGGCAATGAGCAGTTCTTC.

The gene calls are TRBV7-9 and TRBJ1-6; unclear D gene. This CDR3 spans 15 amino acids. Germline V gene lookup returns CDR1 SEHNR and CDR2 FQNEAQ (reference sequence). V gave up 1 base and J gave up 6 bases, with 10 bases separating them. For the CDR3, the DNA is TGTGCCAGCAGCTTAGGTCGCGAAGGTAATTCACCCCTCCACTTT. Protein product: CASSLGREGNSPLHF.

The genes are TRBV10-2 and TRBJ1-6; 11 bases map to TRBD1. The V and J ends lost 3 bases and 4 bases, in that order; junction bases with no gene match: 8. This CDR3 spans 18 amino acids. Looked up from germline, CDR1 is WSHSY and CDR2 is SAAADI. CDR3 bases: TGCGCCAGCAGTGATCGGACAGGGGGCTTAATTTATAATTCACCCCTCCACTTT. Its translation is CASSDRTGGLIYNSPLHF.

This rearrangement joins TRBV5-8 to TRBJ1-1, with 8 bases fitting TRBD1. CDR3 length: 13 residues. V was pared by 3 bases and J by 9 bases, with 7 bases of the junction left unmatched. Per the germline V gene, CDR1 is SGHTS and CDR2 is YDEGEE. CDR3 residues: CASSSRTGRKAFF. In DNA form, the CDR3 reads TGTGCCAGCAGCTCAAGGACAGGGCGGAAAGCTTTCTTT. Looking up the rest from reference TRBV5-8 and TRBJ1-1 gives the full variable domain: EAGVTQSPTHLIKTRGQQATLRCSPISGHTSVYWYQQALGLGLQFLLWYDEGEERNRGNFPPRFSGRQFPNYSSELNVNALELEDSALYLCASSSRTGRKAFFGQGTRLTVV.

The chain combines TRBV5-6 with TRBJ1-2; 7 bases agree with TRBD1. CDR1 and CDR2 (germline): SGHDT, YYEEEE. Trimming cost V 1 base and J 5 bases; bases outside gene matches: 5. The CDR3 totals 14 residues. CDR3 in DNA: TGTGCCAGCAGCTTGAGGGACAGTCGGTATGGCTACACCTTC. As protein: CASSLRDSRYGYTF.

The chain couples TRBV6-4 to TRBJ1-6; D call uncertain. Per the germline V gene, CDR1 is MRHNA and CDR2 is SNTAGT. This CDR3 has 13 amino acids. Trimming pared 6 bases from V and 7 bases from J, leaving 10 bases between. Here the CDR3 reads CASRTSGNSPLHF. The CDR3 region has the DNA TGTGCCAGCAGGACTTCGGGAAATTCACCCCTCCACTTT.

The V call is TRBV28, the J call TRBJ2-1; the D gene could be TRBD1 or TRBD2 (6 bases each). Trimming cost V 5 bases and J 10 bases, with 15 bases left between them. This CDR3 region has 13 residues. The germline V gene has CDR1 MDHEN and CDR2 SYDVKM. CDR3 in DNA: TGTGCCAGCAGTGGAACTATAGGGGGGGAGCAGTTCTTC. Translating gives CASSGTIGGEQFF.

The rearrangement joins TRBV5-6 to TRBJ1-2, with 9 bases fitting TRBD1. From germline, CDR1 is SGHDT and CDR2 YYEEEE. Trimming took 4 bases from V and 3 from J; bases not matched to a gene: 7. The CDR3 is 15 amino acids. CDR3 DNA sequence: TGTGCCAGCAGCACTGGACAGGGGATGGACTATGGCTACACCTTC. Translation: CASSTGQGMDYGYTF.

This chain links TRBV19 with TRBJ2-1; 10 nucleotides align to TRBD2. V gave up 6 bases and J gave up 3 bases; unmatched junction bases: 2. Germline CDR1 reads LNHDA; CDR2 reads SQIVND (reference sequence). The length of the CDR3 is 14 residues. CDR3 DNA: TGTGCCAGTAGGGGGACTAGCGTCTACAATGAGCAGTTCTTC. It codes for CASRGTSVYNEQFF. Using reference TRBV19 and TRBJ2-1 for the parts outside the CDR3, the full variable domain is DGGITQSPKYLFRKEGQNVTLSCEQNLNHDAMYWYRQDPGQGLRLIYYSQIVNDFQKGDIAEGYSVSREKKESFPLTVTSAQKNPTAFYLCASRGTSVYNEQFFGPGTRLTVL.

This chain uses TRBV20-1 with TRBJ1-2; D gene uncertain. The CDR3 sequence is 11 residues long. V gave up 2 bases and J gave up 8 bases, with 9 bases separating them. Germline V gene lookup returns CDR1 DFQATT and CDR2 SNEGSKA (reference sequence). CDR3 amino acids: CSARTLQGYTF. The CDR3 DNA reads TGCAGTGCTAGAACCCTACAGGGCTACACCTTC.

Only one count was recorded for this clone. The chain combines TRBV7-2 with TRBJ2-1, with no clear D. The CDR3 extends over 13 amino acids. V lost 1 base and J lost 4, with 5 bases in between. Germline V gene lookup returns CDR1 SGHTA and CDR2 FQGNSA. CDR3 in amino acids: CASSLVGYNEQFF. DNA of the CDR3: TGTGCCAGCAGCTTAGTTGGGTACAATGAGCAGTTCTTC. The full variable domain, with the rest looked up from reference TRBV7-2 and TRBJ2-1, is GAGVSQSPSNKVTEKGKDVELRCDPISGHTALYWYRQSLGQGLEFLIYFQGNSAPDKSGLPSDRFSAERTGGSVSTLTIQRTQQEDSAVYLCASSLVGYNEQFFGPGTRLTVL.